The T cell receptor (beta chain) under discussion was sequenced for a study of CD8+ T cells in alopecia areata. CDR1 is ENHRY and CDR2 is SYGVKD in the germline V gene. The V end lost 3 bases, the J end lost 0 bases, and 10 bases lay between the germline ends. The CDR3 loop spans 15 amino acids. After isolation, RNA underwent reverse transcription to generate cDNA as the sequencing template. Measured with immunoSEQ multiplex PCR; TCRdb has only the in-frame clones, and not every one. The repertoire includes 100,000 to 150,000 clones, 45% to 65% of them detected once, and less than 5.5% sits in the top ten. Collection of lesional scalp punch biopsies and peripheral blood was performed in alopecia areata patients. Separation by sorting yielded CD4+ and CD8+ T cells from PBMCs.

Specimen: CD4+ T cells sorted from blood, collected at week 0. The receptor's source is a human donor with alopecia areata. V gene TRBV10-3 combines with J gene TRBJ2-3; tentative D call: TRBD2 (5 bases). CDR3: CAISEVGDSTDTQYF. CDR3 DNA: TGTGCCATCAGTGAAGTCGGGGATAGCACAGATACGCAGTATTTT.